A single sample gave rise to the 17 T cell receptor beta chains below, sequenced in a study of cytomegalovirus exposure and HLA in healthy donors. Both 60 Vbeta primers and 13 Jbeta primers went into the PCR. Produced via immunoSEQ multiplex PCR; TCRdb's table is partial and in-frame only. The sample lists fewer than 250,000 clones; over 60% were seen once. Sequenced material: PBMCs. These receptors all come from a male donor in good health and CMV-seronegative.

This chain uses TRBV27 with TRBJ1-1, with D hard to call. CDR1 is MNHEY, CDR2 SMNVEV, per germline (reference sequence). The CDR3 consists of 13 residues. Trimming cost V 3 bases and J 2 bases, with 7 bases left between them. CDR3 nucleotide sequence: TGTGCCAGCAGTTTTGTCGGTAACACTGAAGCTTTCTTT. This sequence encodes CASSFVGNTEAFF.

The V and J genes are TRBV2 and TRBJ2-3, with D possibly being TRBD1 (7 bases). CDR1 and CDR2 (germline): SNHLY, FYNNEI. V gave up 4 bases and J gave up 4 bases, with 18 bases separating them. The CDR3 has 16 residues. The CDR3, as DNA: TGTGCCAGCAGTGTTCCAGGGGGAGGTCGTCCAGATACGCAGTATTTT. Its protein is CASSVPGGGRPDTQYF.

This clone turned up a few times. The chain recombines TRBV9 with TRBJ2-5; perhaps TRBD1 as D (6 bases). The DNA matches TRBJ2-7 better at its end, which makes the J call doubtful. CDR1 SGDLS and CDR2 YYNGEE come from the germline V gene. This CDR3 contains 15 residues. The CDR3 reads CASSPSTGLSYEQYF. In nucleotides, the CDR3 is TGTGCCAGCAGCCCCTCGACAGGACTCTCCTACGAGCAGTACTTC.

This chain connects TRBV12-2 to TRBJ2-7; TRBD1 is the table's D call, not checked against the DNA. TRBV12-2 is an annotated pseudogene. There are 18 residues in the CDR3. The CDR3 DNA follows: TGTGCAAGTCGCTTAGGTTCCGACCCAGACAGGACAGACTACGAGCAGTACTTC. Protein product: CASRLGSDPDRTDYEQYF.

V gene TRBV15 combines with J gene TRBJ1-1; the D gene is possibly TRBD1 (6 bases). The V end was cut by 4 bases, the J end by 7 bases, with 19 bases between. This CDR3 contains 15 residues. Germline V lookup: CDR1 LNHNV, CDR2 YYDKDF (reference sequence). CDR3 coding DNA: TGTGCCACCAGCACCCAGGCGGTGGGGGCCGGTGAAGCTTTCTTT. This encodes CATSTQAVGAGEAFF. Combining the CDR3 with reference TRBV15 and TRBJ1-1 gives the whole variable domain DAMVIQNPRYQVTQFGKPVTLSCSQTLNHNVMYWYQQKSSQAPKLLFHYYDKDFNNEADTPDNFQSRRPNTSFCFLDIRSPGLGDTAMYLCATSTQAVGAGEAFFGQGTRLTVV.

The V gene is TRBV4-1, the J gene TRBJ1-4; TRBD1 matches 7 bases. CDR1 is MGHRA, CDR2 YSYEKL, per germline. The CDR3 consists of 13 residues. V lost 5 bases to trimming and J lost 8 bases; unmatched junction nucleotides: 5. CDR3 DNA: TGCGCCAGCAGCGTACAGGGGACAGAAAAACTGTTTTTT. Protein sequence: CASSVQGTEKLFF.

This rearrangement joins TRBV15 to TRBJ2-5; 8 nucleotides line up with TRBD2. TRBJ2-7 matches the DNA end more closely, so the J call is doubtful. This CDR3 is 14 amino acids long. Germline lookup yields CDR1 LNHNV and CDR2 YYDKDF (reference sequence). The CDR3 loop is CATSNVAGYNEQYF. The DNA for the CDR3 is TGTGCCACCAGCAACGTAGCGGGGTATAACGAGCAGTACTTC.

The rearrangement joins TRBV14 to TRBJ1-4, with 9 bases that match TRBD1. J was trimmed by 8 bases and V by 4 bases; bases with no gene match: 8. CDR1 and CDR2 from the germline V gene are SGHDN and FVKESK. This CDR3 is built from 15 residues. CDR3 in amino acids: CASSPKQGAREKLFF. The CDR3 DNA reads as TGTGCCAGCAGCCCAAAACAGGGGGCAAGGGAAAAACTGTTTTTT.

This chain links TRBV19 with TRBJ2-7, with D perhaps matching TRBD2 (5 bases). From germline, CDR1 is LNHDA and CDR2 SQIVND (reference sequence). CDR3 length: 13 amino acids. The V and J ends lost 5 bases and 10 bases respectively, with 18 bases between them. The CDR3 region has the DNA TGTGCCAGTAGTCCAGAGGGCCCGTTAGTCCAGTACTTC. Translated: CASSPEGPLVQYF.

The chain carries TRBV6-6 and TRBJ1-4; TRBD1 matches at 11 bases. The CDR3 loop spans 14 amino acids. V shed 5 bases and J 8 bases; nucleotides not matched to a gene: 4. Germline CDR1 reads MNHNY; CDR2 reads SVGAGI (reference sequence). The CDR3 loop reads CASSPDRGQEKLFF. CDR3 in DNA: TGTGCCAGCAGTCCGGACAGGGGGCAAGAAAAACTGTTTTTT.

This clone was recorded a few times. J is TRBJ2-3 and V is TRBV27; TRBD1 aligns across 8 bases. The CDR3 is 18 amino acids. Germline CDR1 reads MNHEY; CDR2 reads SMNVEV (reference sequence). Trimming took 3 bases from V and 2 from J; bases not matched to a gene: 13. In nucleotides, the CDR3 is TGTGCCAGCAGTTTCGGCCCCGGGACAGGAGTTGCCACAGATACGCAGTATTTT. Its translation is CASSFGPGTGVATDTQYF.

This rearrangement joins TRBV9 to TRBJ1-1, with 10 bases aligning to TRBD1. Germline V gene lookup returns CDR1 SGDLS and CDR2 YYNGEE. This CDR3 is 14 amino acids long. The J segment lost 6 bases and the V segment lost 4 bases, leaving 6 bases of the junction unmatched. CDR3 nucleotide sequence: TGTGCCAGCAGCCTTAGCGACAGGGGGCCTGAAGCTTTCTTT. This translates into CASSLSDRGPEAFF.

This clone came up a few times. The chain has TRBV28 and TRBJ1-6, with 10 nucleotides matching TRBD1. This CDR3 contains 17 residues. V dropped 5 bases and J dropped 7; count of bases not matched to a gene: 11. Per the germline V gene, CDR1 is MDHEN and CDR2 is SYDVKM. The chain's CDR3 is CASSAPGTGVYNSPLHF. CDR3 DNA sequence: TGTGCCAGCAGTGCTCCCGGGACAGGGGTTTACAATTCACCCCTCCACTTT.

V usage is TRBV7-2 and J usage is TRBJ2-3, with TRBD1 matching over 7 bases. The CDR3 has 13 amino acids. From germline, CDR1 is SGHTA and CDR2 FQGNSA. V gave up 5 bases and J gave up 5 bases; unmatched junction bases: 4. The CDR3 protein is CASSGYRGDTQYF. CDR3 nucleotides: TGTGCCAGCAGCGGATACAGGGGAGATACGCAGTATTTT.

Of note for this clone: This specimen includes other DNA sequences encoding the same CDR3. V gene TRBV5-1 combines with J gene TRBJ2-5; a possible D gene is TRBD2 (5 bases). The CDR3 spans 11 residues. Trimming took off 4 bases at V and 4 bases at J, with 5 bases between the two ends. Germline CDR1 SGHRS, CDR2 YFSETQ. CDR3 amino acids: CASSGGETQYF. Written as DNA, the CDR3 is TGCGCCAGCAGCGGAGGAGAGACCCAGTACTTC.

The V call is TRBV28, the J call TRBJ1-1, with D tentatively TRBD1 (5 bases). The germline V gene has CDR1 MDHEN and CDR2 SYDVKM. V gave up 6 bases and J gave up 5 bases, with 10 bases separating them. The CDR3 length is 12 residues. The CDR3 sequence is CASRQDGTEAFF. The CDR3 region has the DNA TGTGCCAGCAGACAGGATGGAACTGAAGCTTTCTTT.

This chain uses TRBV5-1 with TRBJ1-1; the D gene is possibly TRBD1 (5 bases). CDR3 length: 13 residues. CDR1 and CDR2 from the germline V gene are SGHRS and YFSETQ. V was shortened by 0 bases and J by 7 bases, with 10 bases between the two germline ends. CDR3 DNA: TGCGCCAGCAGCTTGGCGGGGGACCGTGAAGCTTTCTTT. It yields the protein CASSLAGDREAFF.